Many counts were recorded for the clone carrying this T cell receptor (beta chain). The antigen is not known. One entry per CDR3 protein results from TCRdb running MiXCR on the RACE reads. The table shows under 45,000 distinct CDR3 sequences, with 10% occurring only once. These data come from a study of human T cells and chemical hapten exposure. The time point is: pre-sensitization, week 0. Specified treatment: therapeutic diphenylcyclopropenone sensitization with weekly scalp DPC. Total RNA was extracted from unfractionated whole blood. Alopecia patients between 18 and 70 years old and suitable for DPC were used as donors. CDR1 is ENHRY, CDR2 SYGVKD, per germline. CDR3 length: 14 amino acids. Deletions cut 7 bases from V and 8 bases from J, with 15 bases between. Study results and caveats: Alopecia affected the donors, so their immune response may differ from healthy people's.

This material consisted of whole blood, taken in connection with sensitization to the hapten diphenylcyclopropenone (DPC). The origin of this receptor is a middle-aged man with alopecia areata. Some clones in this sample may be carry-over from other donors' samples. The chain is built from TRBV10-3 and TRBJ1-6; D not certain. Written as DNA, the CDR3 is TGTGCCATCACCCCAAATGGAGGAGATTCACCCCTCCACTTT. This sequence encodes CAITPNGGDSPLHF.